The clone carrying this T cell receptor beta chain was detected ten times or more. Its antigen remains unknown. This sample was taken from a study of blood T cells in healthy people across ages. Study-level information: There was about one barcoded beta molecule captured by template switching per two T cells. Study results and limitations: Across samples, TCR beta diversity tracked strongly with naive T cell percentage. Observed TCR beta diversity per million T cells went down as age went up. This fall followed a roughly linear course with age. In the absence of known donor CMV status, changes in expanded clonotypes were possibly confounded.

Combining a sample-barcoded 5' primer with a J-beta primer mix, a second PCR ran for roughly 7 to 12 cycles. Each CDR3 protein is one row after TCRdb ran MiXCR on the 5' RACE reads. The sample lists hundreds of thousands of distinct CDR3 sequences, roughly 30% seen once, with roughly 14% in the top ten. Germline V lookup: CDR1 SGHRS, CDR2 YFSETQ. The V end was cut by 6 bases, the J end by 7 bases, with 16 bases between. The CDR3 consists of 14 residues. The rearrangement joins TRBV5-1 to TRBJ1-4; no clear D. The source material was blood. This clonotype was sampled from a woman of 80 years or more in good health. DNA for the CDR3: TGCGCCAGCAAATTCAAGCCCGGGATTGAAAAACTGTTTTTT. Translating it yields CASKFKPGIEKLFF.